This TCR beta chain was documented in a study of blood T cell repertoires in COVID-19. The participants were between 18 and 89 years old and came from fewer than 25 US areas. Clinical history as reported by participants underpinned cohort assignment. The CDR3 has 13 residues. V shed 3 bases and J shed 6 bases, with 11 bases lying between them. The germline V gene has CDR1 DFQATT and CDR2 SNEGSKA (reference sequence). The repertoire was sequenced with immunoSEQ multiplex PCR; TCRdb's copy has only in-frame clones and lacks some. The top ten hold 3% to 4% of the sample, which has about 200,000 clones, about 86% seen once.

Sequencing was carried out using PBMCs or T cells enriched from blood (not recorded which). The receptor comes from a woman between 40 and 55 years old with acute COVID-19. The chain joins TRBV20-1 to TRBJ2-2; D not resolved. This CDR3 is CSASQERSGELFF. The CDR3 DNA reads TGCAGTGCTAGTCAAGAACGGTCCGGGGAGCTGTTTTTT.